This T cell receptor (beta chain) was retrieved from a study of blood T cell repertoires in COVID-19. With V trimmed by 0 bases and J by 4 bases, 12 bases remained unmatched. Germline V gene lookup returns CDR1 MGHRA and CDR2 YSYEKL. There are 18 residues in the CDR3. In the source study's methods: Nucleated cell counts were estimated from reference gene primer amplification. Sequencing was performed with immunoSEQ multiplex PCR; in TCRdb, only in-frame clones are kept and a portion is missing. V and J calls and clone size are those listed in that table; D and trimming were worked out from the DNA. Among over 200,000 clones listed, more than 75% were seen once.

Sequencing was carried out using peripheral blood. This TCR came from a woman in her forties with acute or convalescent COVID-19. V and J are TRBV4-1 and TRBJ2-3, with 8 bases that match TRBD2. Here the CDR3 DNA reads TGCGCCAGCAGCCAAGACGACACCACAGGGCGGGGGGCAGATACGCAGTATTTT. It encodes CASSQDDTTGRGADTQYF.